Below are 11 T cell receptor beta chains sequenced from a single sample in a study of T cells in localized non-small cell lung cancer. The repertoire was sequenced with immunoSEQ multiplex PCR; TCRdb's copy has only in-frame clones and lacks some. Here the sample spans roughly 72,000 clones, about 86% being singletons. The material sequenced was peripheral blood, taken before any cancer treatment. Source of these receptors: a male donor aged 60 or older with stage III squamous cell lung carcinoma.

The V and J genes are TRBV29-1 and TRBJ1-1, with D unclear. From germline, CDR1 is SQVTM and CDR2 ANQGSEA. V was trimmed by 4 bases and J by 3 bases, leaving 9 bases between them. This CDR3 is 12 amino acids long. CDR3 nucleotides: TGCAGCGTTGGCGCCGGGGACACTGAAGCTTTCTTT. Its translation: CSVGAGDTEAFF.

The chain combines TRBV28 with TRBJ1-2; 7 nucleotides line up with TRBD1. V shed 5 bases and J 8 bases; nucleotides not matched to a gene: 8. The CDR3 totals 13 residues. Germline V CDR1 and CDR2: MDHEN, SYDVKM. The CDR3 DNA sequence: TGTGCCAGCAGTGCCGACAGGGTCGGAGGCTACACCTTC. Its translation: CASSADRVGGYTF.

The genes are TRBV6-5 and TRBJ1-2; 7 nucleotides match TRBD1. The J segment lost 4 bases and the V segment lost 8 bases, leaving 1 base of the junction unmatched. Germline V gene data show CDR1 as MNHEY and CDR2 as SVGAGI. The CDR3 is 11 residues long. As DNA, the CDR3 is TGTGCCAGCGGGGACAGCTATGGCTACACCTTC. Its translation is CASGDSYGYTF.

This clone came up a few times. The chain links TRBV7-2 to TRBJ1-6; D unresolved. Per germline, CDR1 SGHTA and CDR2 FQGNSA. V lost 7 bases, J lost 9 bases, and 16 bases lay in between. This CDR3 comprises 14 residues. The CDR3 spells CASTLSSKGSPLHF. CDR3 coding DNA: TGTGCCAGCACCCTTTCCAGTAAGGGTTCACCCCTCCACTTT.

The chain couples TRBV19 to TRBJ2-7; a possible D gene is TRBD1 (7 bases). Trimming pared 5 bases from V and 2 bases from J, leaving 16 bases between. The CDR3 has 15 amino acids. Germline lookup yields CDR1 LNHDA and CDR2 SQIVND (reference sequence). The CDR3 DNA reads as TGTGCCAGTAGTCCCTCGCCAGGGGGGACCTACGAGCAGTACTTC. Translated: CASSPSPGGTYEQYF.

The rearrangement uses TRBV6-5 and TRBJ2-2, with a weak D call TRBD2 (6 bases). This CDR3 is built from 15 residues. The germline V gene has CDR1 MNHEY and CDR2 SVGAGI. Trimming pared 2 bases from V and 6 bases from J, leaving 13 bases between. The CDR3 reads CASSYGEEWSGELFF. The CDR3 DNA follows: TGTGCCAGCAGTTACGGGGAGGAGTGGTCCGGGGAGCTGTTTTTT.

The chain employs TRBV6-1 and TRBJ2-7; no reliable D call. The CDR3 has 11 residues. Trimming left V 6 bases short and J 3 bases short, with 6 bases between. Germline values: CDR1 MNHNS, CDR2 SASEGT. CDR3 sequence (DNA): TGTGCCAGCAGCACCTACTACGAGCAGTACTTC. This sequence encodes CASSTYYEQYF.

CDR3 region: CASSREEAAYNEQFF. In DNA, the CDR3 is TGTGCCAGCAGCAGAGAAGAGGCCGCCTACAATGAGCAGTTCTTC. The gene calls are TRBV6-4 and TRBJ2-1; D unclear. The CDR3 runs to 15 residues. Germline loops: CDR1 MRHNA, CDR2 SNTAGT. The V and J ends lost 6 bases and 2 bases respectively, with 14 bases between them.

The chain employs TRBV9 and TRBJ2-6; either TRBD1 or TRBD2 may supply D (6 bases each). Trimming shortened V by 3 bases and J by 0 bases, and 16 bases separated the two germline ends. CDR1 and CDR2 from the germline V gene are SGDLS and YYNGEE. CDR3 size: 18 residues. The CDR3 DNA follows: TGTGCCAGCAGCGCGAATTCTAGGGGGGTCTCTGGGGCCAACGTCCTGACTTTC. It codes for CASSANSRGVSGANVLTF.

The rearrangement uses TRBV5-1 and TRBJ2-5, with a tentative D call TRBD1 (5 bases). Trimming removed 4 bases from V and 5 bases from J, with 12 bases in between. The CDR3 consists of 13 residues. Per germline, CDR1 SGHRS and CDR2 YFSETQ. CDR3 residues: CASSGASGETQYF. CDR3 nucleotide sequence: TGCGCCAGCAGCGGGGCCTCCGGGGAGACCCAGTACTTC. Drawing the rest from reference TRBV5-1 and TRBJ2-5, the complete variable domain is KAGVTQTPRYLIKTRGQQVTLSCSPISGHRSVSWYQQTPGQGLQFLFEYFSETQRNKGNFPGRFSGRQFSNSRSEMNVSTLELGDSALYLCASSGASGETQYFGPGTRLLVL.

The chain recombines TRBV4-1 with TRBJ2-3; unclear D gene. Between the trimmed V and J ends, which lost 1 base and 2 bases, there was a span of 13 bases. The CDR3 runs to 16 residues. Germline V gives CDR1 MGHRA, CDR2 YSYEKL. The CDR3 sequence: CASSQAQVLNTDTQYF. CDR3 in DNA: TGCGCCAGCAGCCAAGCTCAGGTTTTAAACACAGATACGCAGTATTTT.